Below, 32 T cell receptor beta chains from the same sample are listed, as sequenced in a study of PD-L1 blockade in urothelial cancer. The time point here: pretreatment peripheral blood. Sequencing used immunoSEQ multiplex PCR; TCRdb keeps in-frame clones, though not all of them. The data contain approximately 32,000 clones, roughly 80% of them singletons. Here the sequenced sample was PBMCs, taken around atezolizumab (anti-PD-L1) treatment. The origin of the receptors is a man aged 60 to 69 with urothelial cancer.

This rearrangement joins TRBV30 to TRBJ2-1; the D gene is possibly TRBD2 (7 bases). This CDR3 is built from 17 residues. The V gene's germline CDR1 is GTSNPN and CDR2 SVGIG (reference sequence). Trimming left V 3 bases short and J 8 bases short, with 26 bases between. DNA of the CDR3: TGTGCCTGGAGCGGCACCTTTGGCGGGGGCAACTTCGATGAGCAGTTCTTC. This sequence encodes CAWSGTFGGGNFDEQFF.

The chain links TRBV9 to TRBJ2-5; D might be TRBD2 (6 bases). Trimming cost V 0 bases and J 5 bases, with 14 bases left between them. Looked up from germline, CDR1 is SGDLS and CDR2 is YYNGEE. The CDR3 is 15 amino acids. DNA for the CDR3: TGTGCCAGCAGCGTAGAAGGCGGGGCGGGGGAGACCCAGTACTTC. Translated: CASSVEGGAGETQYF.

The CDR3 nucleotides read TGCAGTGCTAAAAGGGAGGATACGCAGTATTTT. Translating it yields CSAKREDTQYF. The chain couples TRBV20-1 to TRBJ2-3, with D tentatively TRBD2 (5 bases). Per germline, CDR1 DFQATT and CDR2 SNEGSKA (reference sequence). Between the trimmed V and J ends, which lost 4 bases and 6 bases, there was a span of 8 bases. The length of the CDR3 is 11 residues.

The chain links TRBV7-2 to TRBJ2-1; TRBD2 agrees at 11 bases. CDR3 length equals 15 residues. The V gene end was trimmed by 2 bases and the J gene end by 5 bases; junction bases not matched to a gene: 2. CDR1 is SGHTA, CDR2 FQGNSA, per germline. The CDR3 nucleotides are TGTGCCAGCAGCTTAACTAGCGGGGGTGACAATGAGCAGTTCTTC. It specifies CASSLTSGGDNEQFF.

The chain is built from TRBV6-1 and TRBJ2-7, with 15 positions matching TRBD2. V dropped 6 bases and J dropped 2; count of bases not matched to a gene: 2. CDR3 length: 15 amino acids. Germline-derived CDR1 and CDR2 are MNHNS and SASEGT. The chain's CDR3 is CASRGTSGGTYEQYF. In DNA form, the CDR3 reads TGTGCCAGCAGGGGGACTAGCGGGGGGACCTACGAGCAGTACTTC.

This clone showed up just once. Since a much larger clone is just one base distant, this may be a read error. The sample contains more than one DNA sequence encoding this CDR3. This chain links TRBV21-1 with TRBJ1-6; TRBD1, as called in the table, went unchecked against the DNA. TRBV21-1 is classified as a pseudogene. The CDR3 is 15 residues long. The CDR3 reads CASRSQGPNNSPLHF. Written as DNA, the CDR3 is TGTGCTAGCAGGTCCCAGGGGCCCAATAATTCACCCCTCCACTTT.

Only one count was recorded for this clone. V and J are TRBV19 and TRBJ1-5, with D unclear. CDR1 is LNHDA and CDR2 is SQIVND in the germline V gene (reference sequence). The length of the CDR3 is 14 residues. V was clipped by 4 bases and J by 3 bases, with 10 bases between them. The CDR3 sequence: CASSRLANNQPQHF. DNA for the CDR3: TGTGCCAGTAGTAGACTGGCCAACAATCAGCCCCAGCATTTT.

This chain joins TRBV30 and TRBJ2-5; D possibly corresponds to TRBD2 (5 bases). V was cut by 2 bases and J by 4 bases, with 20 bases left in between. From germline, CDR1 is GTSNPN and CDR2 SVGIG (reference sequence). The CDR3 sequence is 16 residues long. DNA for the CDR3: TGTGCCTGGAGTCCATTTACGGACTGGAAGGGAGAGACCCAGTACTTC. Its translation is CAWSPFTDWKGETQYF. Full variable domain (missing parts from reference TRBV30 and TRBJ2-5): SQTIHQWPATLVQPVGSPLSLECTVEGTSNPNLYWYRQAAGRGLQLLFYSVGIGQISSEVPQNLSASRPQDRQFILSSKKLLLSDSGFYLCAWSPFTDWKGETQYFGPGTRLLVL.

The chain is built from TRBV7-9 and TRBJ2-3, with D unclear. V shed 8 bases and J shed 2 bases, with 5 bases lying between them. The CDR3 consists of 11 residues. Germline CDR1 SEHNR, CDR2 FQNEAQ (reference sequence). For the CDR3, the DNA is TGTGCCAGCGGCAACACAGATACGCAGTATTTT. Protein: CASGNTDTQYF.

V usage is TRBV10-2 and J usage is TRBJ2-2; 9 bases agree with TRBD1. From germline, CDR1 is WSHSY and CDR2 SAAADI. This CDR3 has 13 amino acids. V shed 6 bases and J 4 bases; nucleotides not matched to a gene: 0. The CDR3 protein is CASRQGATGELFF. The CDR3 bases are TGCGCCAGCAGACAGGGGGCCACCGGGGAGCTGTTTTTT.

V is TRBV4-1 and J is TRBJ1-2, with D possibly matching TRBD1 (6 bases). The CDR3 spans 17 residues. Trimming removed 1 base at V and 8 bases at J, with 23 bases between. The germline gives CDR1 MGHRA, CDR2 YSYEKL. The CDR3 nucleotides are TGCGCCAGCAGCCAAGGAGGCCAGGGGCCCCTTCGGCAGGGCTACACCTTC. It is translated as CASSQGGQGPLRQGYTF.

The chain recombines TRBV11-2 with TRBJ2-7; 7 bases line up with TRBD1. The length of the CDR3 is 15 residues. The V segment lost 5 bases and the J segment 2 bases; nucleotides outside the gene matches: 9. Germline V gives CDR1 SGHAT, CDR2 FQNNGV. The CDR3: CASSVSGTETYEQYF. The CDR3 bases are TGTGCCAGCAGCGTGTCCGGGACAGAAACCTACGAGCAGTACTTC.

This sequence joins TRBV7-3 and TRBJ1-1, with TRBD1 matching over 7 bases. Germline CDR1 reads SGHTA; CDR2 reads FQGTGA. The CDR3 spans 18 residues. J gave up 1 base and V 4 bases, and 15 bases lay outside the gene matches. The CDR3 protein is CASSSYKETGFWNTEAFF. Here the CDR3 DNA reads TGTGCCAGCAGCTCATACAAGGAGACAGGGTTTTGGAACACTGAAGCTTTCTTT. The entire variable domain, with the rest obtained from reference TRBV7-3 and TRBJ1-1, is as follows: GAGVSQTPSNKVTEKGKYVELRCDPISGHTALYWYRQSLGQGPEFLIYFQGTGAADDSGLPNDRFFAVRPEGSVSTLKIQRTERGDSAVYLCASSSYKETGFWNTEAFFGQGTRLTVV.

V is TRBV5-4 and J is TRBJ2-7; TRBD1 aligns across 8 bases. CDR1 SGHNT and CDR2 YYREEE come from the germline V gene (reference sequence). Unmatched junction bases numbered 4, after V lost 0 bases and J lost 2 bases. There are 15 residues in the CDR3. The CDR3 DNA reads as TGTGCCAGCAGCTTGGTCTTACAGGGGGCCTACGAGCAGTACTTC. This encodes CASSLVLQGAYEQYF.

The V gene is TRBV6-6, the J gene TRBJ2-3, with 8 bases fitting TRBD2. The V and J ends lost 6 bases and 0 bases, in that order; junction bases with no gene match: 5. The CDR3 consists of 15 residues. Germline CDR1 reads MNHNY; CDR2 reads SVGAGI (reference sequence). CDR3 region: CASRSQRGSTDTQYF. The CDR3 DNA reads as TGTGCCAGCAGAAGCCAGCGGGGGAGCACAGATACGCAGTATTTT.

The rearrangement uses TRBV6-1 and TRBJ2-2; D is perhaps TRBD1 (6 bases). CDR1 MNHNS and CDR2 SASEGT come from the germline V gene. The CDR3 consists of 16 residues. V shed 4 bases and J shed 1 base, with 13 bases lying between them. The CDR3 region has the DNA TGTGCCAGCAGTGGACAGGTCTCATTGAACACCGGGGAGCTGTTTTTT. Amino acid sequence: CASSGQVSLNTGELFF.

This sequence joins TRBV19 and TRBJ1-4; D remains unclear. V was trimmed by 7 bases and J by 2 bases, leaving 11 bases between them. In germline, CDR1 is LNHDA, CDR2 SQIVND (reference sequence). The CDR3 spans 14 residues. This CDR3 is CASNYGGTNEKLFF. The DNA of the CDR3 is TGTGCCAGTAATTACGGAGGGACTAATGAAAAACTGTTTTTT.

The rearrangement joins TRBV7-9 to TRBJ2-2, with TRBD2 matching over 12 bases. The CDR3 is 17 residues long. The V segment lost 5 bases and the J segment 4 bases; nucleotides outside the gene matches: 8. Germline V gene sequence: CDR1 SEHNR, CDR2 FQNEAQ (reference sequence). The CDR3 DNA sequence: TGTGCCAGCAGCCCCCGGGCTAGCGGGGGGGCCACCGGGGAGCTGTTTTTT. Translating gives CASSPRASGGATGELFF. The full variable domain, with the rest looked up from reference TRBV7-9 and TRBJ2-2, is DTGVSQNPRHKITKRGQNVTFRCDPISEHNRLYWYRQTLGQGPEFLTYFQNEAQLEKSRLLSDRFSAERPKGSFSTLEIQRTEQGDSAMYLCASSPRASGGATGELFFGEGSRLTVL.

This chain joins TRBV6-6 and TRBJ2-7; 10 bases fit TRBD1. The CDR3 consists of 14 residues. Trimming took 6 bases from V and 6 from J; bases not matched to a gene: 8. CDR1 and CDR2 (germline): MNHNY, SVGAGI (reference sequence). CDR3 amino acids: CASRPPGTGVEQYF. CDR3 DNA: TGTGCCAGCAGGCCCCCGGGGACAGGGGTCGAGCAGTACTTC.

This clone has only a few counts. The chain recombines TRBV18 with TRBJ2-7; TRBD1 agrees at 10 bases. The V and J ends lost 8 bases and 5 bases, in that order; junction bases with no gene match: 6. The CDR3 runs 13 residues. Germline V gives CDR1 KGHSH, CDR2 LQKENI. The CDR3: CASTGDRGNEQYF. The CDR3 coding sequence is TGTGCCAGCACCGGGGACAGGGGCAACGAGCAGTACTTC. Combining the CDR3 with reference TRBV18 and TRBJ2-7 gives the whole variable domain NAGVMQNPRHLVRRRGQEARLRCSPMKGHSHVYWYRQLPEEGLKFMVYLQKENIIDESGMPKERFSAEFPKEGPSILRIQQVVRGDSAAYFCASTGDRGNEQYFGPGTRLTVT.

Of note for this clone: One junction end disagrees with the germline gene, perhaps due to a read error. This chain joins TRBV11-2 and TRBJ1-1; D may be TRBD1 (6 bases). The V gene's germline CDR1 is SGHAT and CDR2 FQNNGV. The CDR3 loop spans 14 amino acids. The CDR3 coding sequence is TGTGCCAGCAGCCTGAGGGGGGGGAACGCTGAAGCTTTCTTT. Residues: CASSLRGGNAEAFF.

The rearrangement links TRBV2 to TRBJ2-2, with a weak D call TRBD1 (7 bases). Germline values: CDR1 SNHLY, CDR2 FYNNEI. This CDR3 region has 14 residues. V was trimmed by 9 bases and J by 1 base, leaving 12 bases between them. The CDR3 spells CARGGTVNTGELFF. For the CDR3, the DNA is TGTGCCAGAGGGGGGACAGTGAACACCGGGGAGCTGTTTTTT.

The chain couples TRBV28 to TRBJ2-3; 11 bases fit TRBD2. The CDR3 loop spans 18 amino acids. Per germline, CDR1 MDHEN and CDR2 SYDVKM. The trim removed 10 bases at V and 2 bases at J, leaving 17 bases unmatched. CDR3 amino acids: CATEISGGAAQDTDTQYF. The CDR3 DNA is TGTGCCACCGAGATTAGCGGGGGGGCCGCTCAGGACACAGATACGCAGTATTTT. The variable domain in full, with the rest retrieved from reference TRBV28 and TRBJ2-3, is DVKVTQSSRYLVKRTGEKVFLECVQDMDHENMFWYRQDPGLGLRLIYFSYDVKMKEKGDIPEGYSVSREKKERFSLILESASTNQTSMYLCATEISGGAAQDTDTQYFGPGTRLTVL.

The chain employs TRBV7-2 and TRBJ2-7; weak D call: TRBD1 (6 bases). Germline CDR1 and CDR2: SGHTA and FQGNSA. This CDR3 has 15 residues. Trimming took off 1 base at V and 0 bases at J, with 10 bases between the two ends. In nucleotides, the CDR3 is TGTGCCAGCAGCTTAGATGGGACATCCTCCTACGAGCAGTACTTC. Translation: CASSLDGTSSYEQYF.

CDR3 DNA sequence: TGTGAAAAAACCAGGGGTTCAACTCAGCCCCAGCATTTT. Its translation is CEKTRGSTQPQHF. This sequence joins TRBV6-4 and TRBJ1-5; TRBD1 might be the D (6 bases). CDR1 and CDR2 (germline): MRHNA, SNTAGT. CDR3 length: 13 amino acids.

The CDR3 DNA reads as TGTGCCAGCAGTGGACTAGCGACGAACACCGGGGAGCTGTTTTTT. This sequence encodes CASSGLATNTGELFF. The rearrangement uses TRBV2 and TRBJ2-2; TRBD2 matches 8 bases. V was pared by 4 bases and J by 0 bases, with 1 base of the junction left unmatched. This CDR3 is 15 amino acids long. Germline V gene sequence: CDR1 SNHLY, CDR2 FYNNEI. The full variable domain, rest sourced from reference TRBV2 and TRBJ2-2, is EPEVTQTPSHQVTQMGQEVILRCVPISNHLYFYWYRQILGQKVEFLVSFYNNEISEKSEIFDDQFSVERPDGSNFTLKIRSTKLEDSAMYFCASSGLATNTGELFFGEGSRLTVL.

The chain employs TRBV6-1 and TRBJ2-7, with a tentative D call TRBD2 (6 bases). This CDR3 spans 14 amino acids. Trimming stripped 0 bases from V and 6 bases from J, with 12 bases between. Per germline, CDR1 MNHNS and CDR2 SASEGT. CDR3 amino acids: CASSEANAGSEQYF. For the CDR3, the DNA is TGTGCCAGCAGTGAAGCTAATGCGGGGAGCGAGCAGTACTTC.

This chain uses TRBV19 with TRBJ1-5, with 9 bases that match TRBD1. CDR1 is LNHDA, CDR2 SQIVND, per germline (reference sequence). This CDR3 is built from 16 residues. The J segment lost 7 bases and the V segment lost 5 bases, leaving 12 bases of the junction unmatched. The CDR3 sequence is CASSLKWTGDGQPQHF. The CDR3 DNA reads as TGTGCCAGTAGTCTAAAATGGACAGGGGATGGACAGCCCCAGCATTTT.

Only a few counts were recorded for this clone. The CDR3 DNA follows: TGTGCCAGCAGCGGAGGAAAGTGGGGGGGGGCGGTCTACAATGAGCAGTTCTTC. Translated: CASSGGKWGGAVYNEQFF. V is TRBV13 and J is TRBJ2-1, with D possibly TRBD2 on 7 matching bases. V was cut by 5 bases and J by 3 bases, with 23 bases left in between. The CDR3 has 18 amino acids. Germline CDR1 PRHDT, CDR2 FYEKMQ (reference sequence).

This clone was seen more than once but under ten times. CDR3 amino acids: CASNQEVWTEAFF. The CDR3 DNA sequence: TGTGCCAGCAACCAGGAAGTATGGACTGAAGCTTTCTTT. The V call is TRBV6-1, the J call TRBJ1-1, with D uncertain. The CDR3 runs 13 residues. Trimming removed 7 bases from V and 5 bases from J, with 14 bases in between. Germline assignment: CDR1 MNHNS and CDR2 SASEGT.

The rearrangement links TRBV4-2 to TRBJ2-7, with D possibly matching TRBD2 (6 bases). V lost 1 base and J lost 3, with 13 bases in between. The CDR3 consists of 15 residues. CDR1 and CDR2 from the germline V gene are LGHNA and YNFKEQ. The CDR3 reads CASSQVGAGSYEQYF. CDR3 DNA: TGTGCCAGCAGCCAAGTCGGAGCGGGCAGCTACGAGCAGTACTTC.

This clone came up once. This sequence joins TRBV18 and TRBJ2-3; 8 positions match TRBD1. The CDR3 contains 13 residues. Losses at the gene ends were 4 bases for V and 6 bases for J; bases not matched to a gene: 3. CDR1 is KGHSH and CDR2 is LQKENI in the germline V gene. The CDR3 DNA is TGTGCCAGCTCACTGGACAGGGTGGATACGCAGTATTTT. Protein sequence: CASSLDRVDTQYF.